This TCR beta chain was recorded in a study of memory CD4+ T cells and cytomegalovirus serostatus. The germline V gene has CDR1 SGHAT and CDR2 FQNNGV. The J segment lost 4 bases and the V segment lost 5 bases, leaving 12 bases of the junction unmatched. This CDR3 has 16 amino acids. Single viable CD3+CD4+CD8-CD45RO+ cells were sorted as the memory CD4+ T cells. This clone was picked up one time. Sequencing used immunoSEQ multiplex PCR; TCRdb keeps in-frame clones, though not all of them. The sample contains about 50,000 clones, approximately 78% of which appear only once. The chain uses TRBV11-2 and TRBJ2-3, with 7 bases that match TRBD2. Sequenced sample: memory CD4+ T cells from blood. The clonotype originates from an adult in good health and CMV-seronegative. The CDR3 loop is CASSQLWGGFADTQYF. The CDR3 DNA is TGTGCCAGCAGCCAACTCTGGGGGGGGTTCGCAGATACGCAGTATTTT.